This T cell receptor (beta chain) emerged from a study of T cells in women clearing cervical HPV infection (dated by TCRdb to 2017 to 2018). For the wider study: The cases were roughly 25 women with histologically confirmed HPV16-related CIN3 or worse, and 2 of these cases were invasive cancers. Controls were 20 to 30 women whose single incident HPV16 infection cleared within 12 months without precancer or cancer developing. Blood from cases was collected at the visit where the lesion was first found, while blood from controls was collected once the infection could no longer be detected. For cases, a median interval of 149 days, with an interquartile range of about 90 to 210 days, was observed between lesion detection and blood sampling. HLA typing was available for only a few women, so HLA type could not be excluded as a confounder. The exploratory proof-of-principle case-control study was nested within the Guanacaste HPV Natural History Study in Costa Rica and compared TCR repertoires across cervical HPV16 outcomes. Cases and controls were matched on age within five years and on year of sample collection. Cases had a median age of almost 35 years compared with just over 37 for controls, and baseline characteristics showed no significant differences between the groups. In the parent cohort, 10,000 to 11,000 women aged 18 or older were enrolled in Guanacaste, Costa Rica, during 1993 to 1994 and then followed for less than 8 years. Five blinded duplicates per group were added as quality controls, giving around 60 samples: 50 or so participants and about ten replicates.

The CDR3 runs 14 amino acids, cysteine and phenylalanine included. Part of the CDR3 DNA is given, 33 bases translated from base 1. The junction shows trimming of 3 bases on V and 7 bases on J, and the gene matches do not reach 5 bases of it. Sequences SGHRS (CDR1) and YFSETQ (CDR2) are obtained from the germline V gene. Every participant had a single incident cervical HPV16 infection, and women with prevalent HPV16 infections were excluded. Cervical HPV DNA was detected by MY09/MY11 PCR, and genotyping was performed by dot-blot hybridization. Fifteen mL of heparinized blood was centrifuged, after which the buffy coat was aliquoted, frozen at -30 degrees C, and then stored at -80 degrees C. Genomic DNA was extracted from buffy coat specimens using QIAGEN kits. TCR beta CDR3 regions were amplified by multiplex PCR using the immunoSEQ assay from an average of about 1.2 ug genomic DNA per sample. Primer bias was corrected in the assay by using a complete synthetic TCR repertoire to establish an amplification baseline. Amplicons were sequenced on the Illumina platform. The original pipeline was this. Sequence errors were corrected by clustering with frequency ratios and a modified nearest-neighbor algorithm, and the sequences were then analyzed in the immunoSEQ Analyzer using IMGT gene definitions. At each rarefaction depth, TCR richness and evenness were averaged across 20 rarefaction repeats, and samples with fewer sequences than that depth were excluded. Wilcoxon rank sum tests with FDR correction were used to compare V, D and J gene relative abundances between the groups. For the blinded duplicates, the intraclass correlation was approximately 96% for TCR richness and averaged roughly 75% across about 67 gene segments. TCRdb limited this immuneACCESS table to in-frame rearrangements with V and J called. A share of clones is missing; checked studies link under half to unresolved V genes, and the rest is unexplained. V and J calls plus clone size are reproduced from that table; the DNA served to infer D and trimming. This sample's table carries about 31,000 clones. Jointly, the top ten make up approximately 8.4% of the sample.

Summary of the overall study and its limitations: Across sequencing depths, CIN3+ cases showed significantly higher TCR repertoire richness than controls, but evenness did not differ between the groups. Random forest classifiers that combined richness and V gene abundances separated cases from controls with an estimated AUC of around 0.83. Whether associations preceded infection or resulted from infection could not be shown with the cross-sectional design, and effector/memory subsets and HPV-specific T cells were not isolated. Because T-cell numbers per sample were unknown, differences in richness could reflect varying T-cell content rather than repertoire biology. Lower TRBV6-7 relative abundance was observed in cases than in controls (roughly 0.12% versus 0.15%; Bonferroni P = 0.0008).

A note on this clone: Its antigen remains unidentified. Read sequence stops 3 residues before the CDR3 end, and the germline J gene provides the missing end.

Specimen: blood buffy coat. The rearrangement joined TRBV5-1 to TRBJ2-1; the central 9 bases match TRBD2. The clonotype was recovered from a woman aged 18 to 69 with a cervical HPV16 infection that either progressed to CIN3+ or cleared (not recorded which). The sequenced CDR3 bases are TGCGCCAGCAGCTCCATGAGCGGGGGGAATGAG. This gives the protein CASSSMSGGNE. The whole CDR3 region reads CASSSMSGGNEQFF.